A single sample is the source of the 15 T cell receptor beta chains below, sequenced in a study of cytomegalovirus exposure and HLA in healthy donors. Primers included in the PCR were 60 Vbeta and 13 Jbeta primers. Measured with immunoSEQ multiplex PCR; TCRdb has only the in-frame clones, and not every one. The sample has 120,000 or so clones, roughly a tenth seen once. Sequencing was carried out using PBMCs. These TCRs come from a woman between 18 and 29 years old in good health and CMV-seropositive.

The chain employs TRBV6-5 and TRBJ2-5; 10 positions agree with TRBD2. The V and J ends lost 0 bases and 5 bases, in that order; junction bases with no gene match: 6. CDR1 and CDR2 (germline): MNHEY, SVGAGI. The CDR3 extends over 16 amino acids. CDR3 sequence (DNA): TGTGCCAGCAGTTACTCGGTAGCGGGAGGCCTGGAGACCCAGTACTTC. This codes for CASSYSVAGGLETQYF.

The chain employs TRBV7-8 and TRBJ2-1; TRBD2 is a possible D gene (6 bases). V gave up 2 bases and J gave up 12 bases, with 14 bases separating them. Germline V gene data show CDR1 as SGHVS and CDR2 as FQNEAQ. The CDR3 loop spans 13 amino acids. In DNA form, the CDR3 reads TGTGCCAGCAGCTTACCCTCTAGCGAGGGGCAGTTCTTC. This gives the protein CASSLPSSEGQFF.

V and J are TRBV5-4 and TRBJ1-2; a possible D gene is TRBD1 (6 bases). Germline V lookup: CDR1 SGHNT, CDR2 YYREEE (reference sequence). The ends were cut back, 0 bases at V and 1 base at J, with 10 bases in the middle. The CDR3 has 15 amino acids. CDR3 loop: CASSLGGGHNYGYTF. The CDR3 DNA sequence: TGTGCCAGCAGCTTGGGGGGGGGACATAACTATGGCTACACCTTC.

This rearrangement joins TRBV11-3 to TRBJ2-7; 8 bases map to TRBD2. Germline V CDR1 and CDR2: SGHNT, YENEEA. Trimming removed 4 bases from V and 3 bases from J; junction bases left unmatched: 5. The length of the CDR3 is 14 residues. CDR3 DNA sequence: TGTGCCAGCAGCTGGGCGGGGGGTTACTACGAGCAGTACTTC. It encodes CASSWAGGYYEQYF.

The CDR3 loop is CASSYRTGGSEAFF. The CDR3 DNA reads as TGTGCCAGCAGTTACCGGACAGGGGGTTCTGAAGCTTTCTTT. The chain recombines TRBV6-5 with TRBJ1-1; 10 bases align to TRBD1. Per germline, CDR1 MNHEY and CDR2 SVGAGI. V lost 2 bases, J lost 6 bases, and 3 bases stayed unmatched. The CDR3 is 14 amino acids.

The chain employs TRBV9 and TRBJ2-1, with 9 positions matching TRBD2. This CDR3 region has 15 residues. V shed 2 bases, J shed 6 bases, and the junction held 6 bases outside the gene matches. Germline V lookup: CDR1 SGDLS, CDR2 YYNGEE. CDR3 protein: CASSVLAGVVNEQFF. Written as DNA, the CDR3 is TGTGCCAGCAGCGTTTTAGCGGGAGTTGTCAATGAGCAGTTCTTC.

This clone was seen a few times. V gene TRBV27 combines with J gene TRBJ1-1; 7 positions match TRBD1. This CDR3 is 16 amino acids long. The V and J ends lost 3 bases and 5 bases, in that order; junction bases with no gene match: 12. CDR1 and CDR2 from the germline V gene are MNHEY and SMNVEV (reference sequence). Written as DNA, the CDR3 is TGTGCCAGCAGTTTGAGTTTTGGGGGACAGCGGACTGAAGCTTTCTTT. Encoded protein: CASSLSFGGQRTEAFF.

This chain uses TRBV11-3 with TRBJ2-1, with 7 nucleotides matching TRBD2. Trimming cost V 0 bases and J 6 bases; bases outside gene matches: 8. This CDR3 spans 16 amino acids. Germline values: CDR1 SGHNT, CDR2 YENEEA. The CDR3 is CASSLEGGRALNEQFF. DNA of the CDR3: TGTGCCAGCAGCTTAGAGGGTGGGAGGGCCCTCAATGAGCAGTTCTTC.

This clone has more than one count but fewer than ten. The rearrangement links TRBV7-2 to TRBJ2-2; D uncertain. CDR3 size: 13 residues. The V and J ends lost 1 base and 6 bases respectively, with 6 bases between them. Germline-derived CDR1 and CDR2 are SGHTA and FQGNSA. The DNA for the CDR3 is TGTGCCAGCAGCTTAGGGTCGGCCGGGGAGCTGTTTTTT. It codes for CASSLGSAGELFF.

This clone was counted only a few times. The chain is built from TRBV18 and TRBJ1-1; D is uncertain. Germline-derived CDR1 and CDR2 are KGHSH and LQKENI. Trimming took 4 bases from V and 2 from J, leaving 11 bases between them. This CDR3 contains 14 residues. DNA for the CDR3: TGTGCCAGCTCACTACTTACGGGAAACACTGAAGCTTTCTTT. Translation gives CASSLLTGNTEAFF.

J is TRBJ1-1 and V is TRBV7-2; D may be TRBD1 (6 bases). V shed 4 bases and J shed 6 bases, with 15 bases lying between them. CDR3 length: 14 amino acids. CDR1 SGHTA and CDR2 FQGNSA come from the germline V gene. CDR3 amino acids: CASSSGTNPSEAFF. CDR3 bases: TGTGCCAGCAGCTCCGGGACAAATCCCTCTGAAGCTTTCTTT.

This clone appeared a few times. The chain recombines TRBV29-1 with TRBJ1-1; 9 bases map to TRBD1. J was trimmed by 11 bases and V by 4 bases; bases with no gene match: 5. The CDR3 is 11 amino acids. Per germline, CDR1 SQVTM and CDR2 ANQGSEA. This chain's CDR3 is CSVGTGGKAFF. CDR3 in DNA: TGCAGCGTTGGTACAGGGGGCAAGGCTTTCTTT. Combining the CDR3 with reference TRBV29-1 and TRBJ1-1 gives the whole variable domain SAVISQKPSRDICQRGTSLTIQCQVDSQVTMMFWYRQQPGQSLTLIATANQGSEATYESGFVIDKFPISRPNLTFSTLTVSNMSPEDSSIYLCSVGTGGKAFFGQGTRLTVV.

This clone appeared a few times. The rearrangement links TRBV27 to TRBJ2-1; TRBD1 agrees at 7 bases. The CDR3 is made up of 16 amino acids. Trimming cost V 3 bases and J 4 bases; bases outside gene matches: 9. The germline CDR1 and CDR2 sequences are MNHEY and SMNVEV (reference sequence). The CDR3 region has the DNA TGTGCCAGCAGTTTGGGTGGGACAGCCCTATACAATGAGCAGTTCTTC. It specifies CASSLGGTALYNEQFF.

This clone was seen more than once but under ten times. The gene calls are TRBV30 and TRBJ2-3; perhaps TRBD2 as D (5 bases). The germline V gene has CDR1 GTSNPN and CDR2 SVGIG (reference sequence). This CDR3 has 13 amino acids. V dropped 5 bases and J dropped 8 bases, with 17 bases sitting between them. CDR3 sequence: CAWGPLSGSTQYF. CDR3 in DNA: TGTGCCTGGGGGCCGCTATCGGGGAGTACGCAGTATTTT.

This clone was detected only a few times. This chain connects TRBV5-1 to TRBJ1-2; D ambiguous. The length of the CDR3 is 13 residues. V was trimmed by 4 bases and J by 4 bases, leaving 11 bases between them. Germline values: CDR1 SGHRS, CDR2 YFSETQ. The CDR3 sequence is CASSLGTGYGYTF. CDR3 bases: TGCGCCAGCAGCCTAGGAACGGGCTATGGCTACACCTTC.